The 15 T cell receptor beta chains listed next were all sequenced from one sample in a study of blood T cell repertoires in COVID-19. Sequencing used immunoSEQ multiplex PCR; TCRdb keeps in-frame clones, though not all of them. The profile shows around 62,000 clones, approximately 85% of them singletons. Sequencing was carried out using peripheral blood. Receptors originate from a man aged 50 to 60 with acute or convalescent COVID-19.

CDR3 in amino acids: CASSLGRGIGEQYF. The CDR3 DNA reads as TGTGCCAGCAGCTTAGGAAGGGGGATAGGCGAGCAGTACTTC. This chain uses TRBV7-8 with TRBJ2-7, with D perhaps TRBD1 (6 bases). CDR1 is SGHVS and CDR2 is FQNEAQ in the germline V gene. Trimming took 1 base from V and 6 from J, leaving 13 bases between them. The CDR3 has 14 amino acids.

The chain couples TRBV5-1 to TRBJ2-2; 7 bases map to TRBD1. Germline-derived CDR1 and CDR2 are SGHRS and YFSETQ. The CDR3 runs to 13 residues. V trimming: 3 bases; J trimming: 4 bases; junction bases outside the gene matches: 0. For the CDR3, the DNA is TGCGCCAGCAGCTGGGACAGCACCGGGGAGCTGTTTTTT. Protein: CASSWDSTGELFF.

V is TRBV4-1 and J is TRBJ1-1; TRBD1 is a possible D gene (6 bases). Germline V gives CDR1 MGHRA, CDR2 YSYEKL. The length of the CDR3 is 17 residues. V lost 3 bases and J lost 2, with 19 bases in between. CDR3 residues: CASSHLNGLQGNTEAFF. DNA of the CDR3: TGCGCCAGCAGCCACCTAAATGGGCTACAGGGTAACACTGAAGCTTTCTTT.

The J gene is TRBJ2-3, the V gene TRBV11-3, with 9 bases lining up with TRBD2. The germline gives CDR1 SGHNT, CDR2 YENEEA. V was clipped by 5 bases and J by 6 bases; unmatched bases: 12. This CDR3 spans 16 amino acids. CDR3 DNA sequence: TGTGCCAGCAGCCATCCCGGCCTAGCGGGGTGGGATACGCAGTATTTT. Amino acid sequence: CASSHPGLAGWDTQYF. Full variable domain (missing parts from reference TRBV11-3 and TRBJ2-3): EAGVVQSPRYKIIEKKQPVAFWCNPISGHNTLYWYLQNLGQGPELLIRYENEEAVDDSQLPKDRFSAERLKGVDSTLKIQPAELGDSAVYLCASSHPGLAGWDTQYFGPGTRLTVL.

This rearrangement joins TRBV11-1 to TRBJ2-2; D ambiguous. V lost 2 bases and J 0 bases, leaving 10 bases between the germline ends. The V gene's germline CDR1 is SGHAT and CDR2 FQDESV (reference sequence). The CDR3 has 16 residues. DNA of the CDR3: TGTGCCAGCAGCTTATGGTACAGACCGAACACCGGGGAGCTGTTTTTT. Translated, it gives CASSLWYRPNTGELFF.

This chain uses TRBV9 with TRBJ2-3; D possibly corresponds to TRBD2 (7 bases). Looked up from germline, CDR1 is SGDLS and CDR2 is YYNGEE. The CDR3 sequence is 16 residues long. V lost 0 bases and J lost 0, with 11 bases in between. This CDR3 is CASSVVAGASTDTQYF. DNA for the CDR3: TGTGCCAGCAGCGTAGTGGCGGGGGCGAGCACAGATACGCAGTATTTT.

The rearrangement links TRBV5-4 to TRBJ2-5, with TRBD1 matching 7 bases. Germline assignment: CDR1 SGHNT and CDR2 YYREEE (reference sequence). Losses at the gene ends were 2 bases for V and 3 bases for J; bases not matched to a gene: 7. The CDR3 has 15 amino acids. CDR3 region: CASSLASQGKETQYF. The DNA of the CDR3 is TGTGCCAGCAGCTTAGCCTCACAGGGGAAAGAGACCCAGTACTTC.

V gene TRBV5-5 combines with J gene TRBJ2-1; TRBD2 might be the D (6 bases). The CDR3 consists of 14 residues. Trimming cost V 4 bases and J 3 bases, with 11 bases left between them. Germline loops: CDR1 SGHKS, CDR2 YYEKEE (reference sequence). The CDR3 DNA sequence: TGTGCCAGCAGCGCCGGGACTGTCTACAATGAGCAGTTCTTC. It is translated as CASSAGTVYNEQFF.

The V call is TRBV20-1, the J call TRBJ1-1; D remains ambiguous. CDR1 and CDR2 from the germline V gene are DFQATT and SNEGSKA (reference sequence). This CDR3 is built from 10 residues. Between the trimmed V and J ends, which lost 6 bases and 1 base, there was a span of 3 bases. In DNA, the CDR3 is TGCAGTGCCTCGAACACTGAAGCTTTCTTT. It yields the protein CSASNTEAFF.

The gene calls are TRBV6-1 and TRBJ2-7; TRBD1 matches at 7 bases. The CDR3 has 16 amino acids. V shed 3 bases, J shed 3 bases, and the junction held 11 bases outside the gene matches. CDR1 is MNHNS, CDR2 SASEGT, per germline. The CDR3 protein is CASSESGGGKDYEQYV. Written as DNA, the CDR3 is TGTGCCAGCAGTGAGTCAGGGGGTGGGAAGGACTACGAGCAGTACGTC.

V and J are TRBV7-9 and TRBJ2-1, with 10 nucleotides matching TRBD2. In germline, CDR1 is SEHNR, CDR2 FQNEAQ (reference sequence). Unmatched junction bases numbered 8, after V lost 3 bases and J lost 15 bases. The CDR3 length is 13 residues. This chain's CDR3 is CASSFPSGGRRFF. As DNA, the CDR3 is TGTGCCAGCAGCTTTCCTAGCGGGGGCCGTAGGTTCTTC.

As concerns this clone: The junction differs from germline at one of its ends, possibly a read error. The chain links TRBV12-3 or TRBV12-4 to TRBJ2-1, with 11 bases aligning to TRBD1. The CDR3 runs 12 residues. DNA of the CDR3: TGTGCCAGCACTTTGGACAGGGGGCGCCTCCTCTTC. This translates into CASTLDRGRLLF.

This clone occurred a few times. The chain carries TRBV19 and TRBJ2-3; tentatively, D is TRBD1 (6 bases). The CDR3 is made up of 13 amino acids. Trimming stripped 8 bases from V and 11 bases from J, with 20 bases between. CDR1 is LNHDA and CDR2 is SQIVND in the germline V gene (reference sequence). CDR3 sequence (DNA): TGTGCCAGTTCTCCAGGACTCCTAGGGGGGCAGTATTTT. It specifies CASSPGLLGGQYF.

V and J are TRBV2 and TRBJ2-3; 9 bases are a match to TRBD2. Germline V gives CDR1 SNHLY, CDR2 FYNNEI. CDR3 size: 14 residues. J was trimmed by 2 bases and V by 7 bases; bases with no gene match: 4. CDR3 loop: CASTVAGDTDTQYF. CDR3 DNA sequence: TGTGCCAGCACCGTAGCGGGAGACACAGATACGCAGTATTTT.

The rearrangement joins TRBV3-1 (or the pseudogene TRBV3-2) to TRBJ1-4; 7 bases are shared with TRBD1. This CDR3 has 14 residues. The germline CDR1 and CDR2 sequences are LGHDT and YNNKEL (reference sequence). V dropped 3 bases and J dropped 6; count of bases not matched to a gene: 4. CDR3 sequence (DNA): TGTGCCAGCAGCCATATTGGACAGGATGAAAAACTGTTTTTT. It is translated as CASSHIGQDEKLFF.